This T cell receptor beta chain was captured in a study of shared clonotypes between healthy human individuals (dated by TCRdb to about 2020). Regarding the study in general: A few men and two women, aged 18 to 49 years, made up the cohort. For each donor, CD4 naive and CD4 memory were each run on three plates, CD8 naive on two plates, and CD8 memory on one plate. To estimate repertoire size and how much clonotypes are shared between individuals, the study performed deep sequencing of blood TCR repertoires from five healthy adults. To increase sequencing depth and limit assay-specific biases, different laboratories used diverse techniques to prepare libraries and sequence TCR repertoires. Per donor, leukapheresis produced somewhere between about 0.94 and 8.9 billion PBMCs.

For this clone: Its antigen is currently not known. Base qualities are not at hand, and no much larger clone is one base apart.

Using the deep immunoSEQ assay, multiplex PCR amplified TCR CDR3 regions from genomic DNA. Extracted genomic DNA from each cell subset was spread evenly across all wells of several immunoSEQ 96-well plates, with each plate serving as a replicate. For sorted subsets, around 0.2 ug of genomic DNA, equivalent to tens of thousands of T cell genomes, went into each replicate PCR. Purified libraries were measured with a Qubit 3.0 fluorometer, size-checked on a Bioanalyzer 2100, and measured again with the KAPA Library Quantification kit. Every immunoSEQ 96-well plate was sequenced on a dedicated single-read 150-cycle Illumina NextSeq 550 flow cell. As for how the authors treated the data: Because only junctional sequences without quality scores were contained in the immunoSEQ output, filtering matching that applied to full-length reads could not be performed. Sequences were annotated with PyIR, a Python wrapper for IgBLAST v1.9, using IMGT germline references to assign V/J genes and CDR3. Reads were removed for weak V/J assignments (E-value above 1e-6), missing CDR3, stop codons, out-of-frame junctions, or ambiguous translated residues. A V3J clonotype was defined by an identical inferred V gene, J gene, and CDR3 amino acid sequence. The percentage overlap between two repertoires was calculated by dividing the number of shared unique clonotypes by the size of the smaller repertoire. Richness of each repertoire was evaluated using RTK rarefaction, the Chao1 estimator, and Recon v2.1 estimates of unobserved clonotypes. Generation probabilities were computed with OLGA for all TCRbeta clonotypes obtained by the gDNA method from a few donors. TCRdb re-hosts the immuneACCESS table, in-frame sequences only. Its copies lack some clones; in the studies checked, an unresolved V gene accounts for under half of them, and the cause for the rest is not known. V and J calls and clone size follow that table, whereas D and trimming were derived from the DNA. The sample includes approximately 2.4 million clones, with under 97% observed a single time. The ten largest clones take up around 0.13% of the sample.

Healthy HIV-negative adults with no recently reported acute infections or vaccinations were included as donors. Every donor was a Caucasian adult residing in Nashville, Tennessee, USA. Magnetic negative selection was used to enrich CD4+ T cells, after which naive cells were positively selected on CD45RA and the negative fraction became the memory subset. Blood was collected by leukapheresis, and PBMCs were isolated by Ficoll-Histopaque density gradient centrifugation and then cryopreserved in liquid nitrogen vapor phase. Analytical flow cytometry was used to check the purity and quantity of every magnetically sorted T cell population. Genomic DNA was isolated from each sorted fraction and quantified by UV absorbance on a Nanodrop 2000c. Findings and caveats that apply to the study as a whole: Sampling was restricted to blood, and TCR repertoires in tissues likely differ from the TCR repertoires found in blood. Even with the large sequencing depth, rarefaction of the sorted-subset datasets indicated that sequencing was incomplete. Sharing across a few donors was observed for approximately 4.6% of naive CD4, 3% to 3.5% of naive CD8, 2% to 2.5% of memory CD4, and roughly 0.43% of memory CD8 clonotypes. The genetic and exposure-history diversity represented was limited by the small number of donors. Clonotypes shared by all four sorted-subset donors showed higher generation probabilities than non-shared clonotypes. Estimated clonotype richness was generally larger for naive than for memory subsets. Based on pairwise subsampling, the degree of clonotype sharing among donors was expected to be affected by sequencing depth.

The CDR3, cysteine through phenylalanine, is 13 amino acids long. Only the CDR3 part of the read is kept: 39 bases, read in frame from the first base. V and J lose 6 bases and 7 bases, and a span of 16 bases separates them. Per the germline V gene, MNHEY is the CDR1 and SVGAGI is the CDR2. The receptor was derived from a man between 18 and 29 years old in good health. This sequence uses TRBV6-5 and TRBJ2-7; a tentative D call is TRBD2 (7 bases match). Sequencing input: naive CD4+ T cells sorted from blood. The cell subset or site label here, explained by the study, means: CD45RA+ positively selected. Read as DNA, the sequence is TGTGCCAGCAGGGGGGCGGGAGCGCGGGAGCAGTACTTC. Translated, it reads CASRGAGAREQYF.